The subject of this entry is one TCR beta chain. Original processing methods: Reference gene primer amplification gave nucleated cell count estimates. Clones were read by immunoSEQ multiplex PCR, and TCRdb kept only the in-frame ones, dropping some. V and J calls plus clone size are reproduced from that table; the DNA served to infer D and trimming. This sample has about 150,000 clones, with more than 75% found just once. The sample belongs to a study of blood T cell repertoires in COVID-19. As for the study in general: Collection of acute and convalescent COVID-19 samples took place in the United States, Italy and Spain. In each case, the material was cDNA or gDNA derived from T cells, B-cell-depleted T cells, or PBMCs.

CDR1 is SGHVS, CDR2 FNYEAQ, per germline. The CDR3 runs to 13 residues. With 5 bases removed from V and 4 bases from J, the gap between germline ends came to 11 bases. The sequenced sample consisted of peripheral blood. The chain uses TRBV7-6 and TRBJ1-2; TRBD1 is a possible D gene (5 bases). The source is a human donor with acute or convalescent COVID-19. The donor label of this sample is uncertain. The CDR3 loop reads CASSPGHTYGYTF. The CDR3 DNA reads TGTGCCAGCAGCCCAGGACATACCTATGGCTACACCTTC. The full variable domain, with the rest looked up from reference TRBV7-6 and TRBJ1-2, is GAGVSQSPRYKVTKRGQDVALRCDPISGHVSLYWYRQALGQGPEFLTYFNYEAQQDKSGLPNDRFSAERPEGSISTLTIQRTEQRDSAMYRCASSPGHTYGYTFGSGTRLTVV.